This record looks at one T cell receptor beta chain sequence and its context. Its antigen is still unknown. The sample is drawn from a study of blood T cells in healthy people across ages. Study in general: With template switching, about one barcoded beta molecule was captured per two T cells.

Findings and limits, study-wide: There were more naive CD4+ cells and higher diversity in long-lived donors than in aged donors.

The CDR3 has 13 residues. Trimming removed 8 bases from V and 2 bases from J, with 12 bases in between. The germline V gene has CDR1 KGHSH and CDR2 LQKENI. Primed by a sample-barcoded 5' primer and a J-beta primer mix, a second PCR proceeded for 7 to 11 cycles. Unique molecular identifiers of 12 random nucleotides labeled each cDNA. TCRdb processed the 5' RACE reads anew with MiXCR; each CDR3 protein has one entry. The sample consists of some 860,000 distinct CDR3 sequences, more than 55% of them appearing once. This sequence joins TRBV18 and TRBJ2-5, with D possibly TRBD1 on 6 matching bases. This TCR was recovered from a man between 35 and 55 years old in good health. Input material: blood. The DNA of the CDR3 is TGTGCCAGCCTCCGGACAGCTCAAGAGACCCAGTACTTC. Protein product: CASLRTAQETQYF.